One sample yielded the 13 T cell receptor beta chains listed below, sequenced in a study of blood T cell repertoires in COVID-19. Libraries were prepared by immunoSEQ multiplex PCR; TCRdb keeps only in-frame clonotypes and omits some of them. The sample includes approximately 300,000 clones, over 80% of them seen just once. Material for sequencing was peripheral blood. The receptors shown here come from a woman aged 45-65 years with COVID-19, enrolled during active disease.

V and J are TRBV14 and TRBJ1-2; 11 bases align to TRBD1. The ends lost 5 bases at V and 6 bases at J; junction bases unmatched: 11. This CDR3 has 16 amino acids. Germline CDR1 is SGHDN and CDR2 is FVKESK. CDR3 DNA sequence: TGTGCCAGCAGCTACTCGGGACAGGGGGGAATTGATGGCTACACCTTC. Amino acid sequence: CASSYSGQGGIDGYTF.

The V gene is TRBV2, the J gene TRBJ1-2, with D possibly matching TRBD1 (6 bases). The V gene's germline CDR1 is SNHLY and CDR2 FYNNEI. This CDR3 spans 12 amino acids. Trimming removed 6 bases from V and 10 bases from J, with 15 bases in between. The CDR3 sequence is CASSAAGTHYTF. In DNA, the CDR3 is TGTGCCAGCAGCGCCGCCGGGACACACTACACCTTC.

The J gene is TRBJ2-5, the V gene TRBV24-1; 8 nucleotides line up with TRBD2. The CDR3 has 19 residues. After removal of 3 bases from V and 2 bases from J, the junction contained 16 bases not matched to a gene. Germline assignment: CDR1 KGHDR and CDR2 SFDVKD. The CDR3 loop reads CATSDEASGSRILQETQYF. In DNA form, the CDR3 reads TGTGCCACCAGTGATGAGGCCAGCGGGAGCCGCATTCTTCAAGAGACCCAGTACTTC.

CDR3 bases: TGTGCCAGCAGCTTAGGCGGGCGGGAGGGTTCAGATACGCAGTATTTT. Translating gives CASSLGGREGSDTQYF. The chain couples TRBV7-9 to TRBJ2-3, with TRBD2 matching 9 bases. The junction had 6 bases not matched to a gene; V was cut back by 1 base and J by 4 bases. CDR3 length: 16 residues. From germline, CDR1 is SEHNR and CDR2 FQNEAQ (reference sequence).

The V call is TRBV24-1, the J call TRBJ1-5, with D possibly matching TRBD1 (6 bases). Germline loops: CDR1 KGHDR, CDR2 SFDVKD. The V end lost 9 bases, the J end lost 6 bases, and 17 bases lay between the germline ends. This CDR3 contains 14 residues. The CDR3 protein is CATSRPGESQPQHF. In DNA, the CDR3 is TGTGCCACCTCCCGTCCAGGGGAGAGTCAGCCCCAGCATTTT.

The rearrangement uses TRBV7-2 and TRBJ1-1, with a tentative D call TRBD1 (6 bases). This CDR3 contains 14 residues. V was clipped by 0 bases and J by 5 bases, with 10 bases between them. Germline loops: CDR1 SGHTA, CDR2 FQGNSA. CDR3 protein: CASSLAGAGTEAFF. CDR3 DNA sequence: TGTGCCAGCAGCTTAGCGGGGGCAGGTACTGAAGCTTTCTTT. Based on the CDR3 plus reference TRBV7-2 and TRBJ1-1, the full variable domain is GAGVSQSPSNKVTEKGKDVELRCDPISGHTALYWYRQSLGQGLEFLIYFQGNSAPDKSGLPSDRFSAERTGGSVSTLTIQRTQQEDSAVYLCASSLAGAGTEAFFGQGTRLTVV.

The V and J genes are TRBV5-1 and TRBJ2-7, with D possibly being TRBD2 (5 bases). The CDR3 contains 13 residues. V dropped 6 bases and J dropped 5 bases, with 15 bases sitting between them. In germline, CDR1 is SGHRS, CDR2 YFSETQ. CDR3 bases: TGCGCCAGCATGGAACAGATCGGGGACGAGCAGTACTTC. Protein sequence: CASMEQIGDEQYF.

The V gene is TRBV6-5, the J gene TRBJ1-5; TRBD1 is a possible D gene (6 bases). Germline V gene data show CDR1 as MNHEY and CDR2 as SVGAGI. The V gene lost 0 bases and the J gene lost 7 bases, with 10 bases spanning the gap. This CDR3 contains 14 residues. For the CDR3, the DNA is TGTGCCAGCAGTTACTCGATGCAGGGGCAGCCCCAGCATTTT. Encoded protein: CASSYSMQGQPQHF.

The chain has TRBV19 and TRBJ2-1; weak D call: TRBD1 (8 bases). Trimming removed 3 bases from V and 4 bases from J, with 13 bases in between. Germline CDR1 LNHDA, CDR2 SQIVND (reference sequence). The CDR3 has 15 amino acids. CDR3 protein: CASSIDRGGYNEQFF. The CDR3 bases are TGTGCCAGTAGTATCGACAGGGGAGGGTACAATGAGCAGTTCTTC.

This chain links TRBV18 with TRBJ1-5; a weak D match, TRBD1 (5 bases). Per germline, CDR1 KGHSH and CDR2 LQKENI. The CDR3 runs 16 residues. Trimming pared 4 bases from V and 6 bases from J, leaving 19 bases between. This chain's CDR3 is CASSRDGGFRVQPQHF. CDR3 nucleotides: TGTGCCAGCTCACGGGACGGGGGTTTTCGCGTTCAGCCCCAGCATTTT.

This clone has a handful of counts. The chain uses TRBV29-1 and TRBJ2-1; 11 nucleotides line up with TRBD1. V lost 4 bases, J lost 8 bases, and 7 bases stayed unmatched. From germline, CDR1 is SQVTM and CDR2 ANQGSEA. The CDR3 has 14 amino acids. CDR3 nucleotide sequence: TGCAGCGTTGGGACAGGGGGCTTCCCCCATGAGCAGTTCTTC. Its protein product is CSVGTGGFPHEQFF.

The chain combines TRBV18 with TRBJ2-5; D not resolved. Trimming removed 1 base from V and 3 bases from J, with 3 bases in between. The CDR3 consists of 12 residues. The germline V gene has CDR1 KGHSH and CDR2 LQKENI. CDR3 in amino acids: CASSPLKETQYF. The DNA of the CDR3 is TGTGCCAGCTCACCACTCAAAGAGACCCAGTACTTC.

The rearrangement joins TRBV7-9 to TRBJ2-2; 10 bases line up with TRBD2. In germline, CDR1 is SEHNR, CDR2 FQNEAQ (reference sequence). The CDR3 spans 15 residues. The trim removed 5 bases at V and 2 bases at J, leaving 2 bases unmatched. CDR3 region: CASSPSGRNTGELFF. For the CDR3, the DNA is TGTGCCAGCAGCCCTAGCGGGAGAAACACCGGGGAGCTGTTTTTT. The full variable domain, rest sourced from reference TRBV7-9 and TRBJ2-2, is DTGVSQNPRHKITKRGQNVTFRCDPISEHNRLYWYRQTLGQGPEFLTYFQNEAQLEKSRLLSDRFSAERPKGSFSTLEIQRTEQGDSAMYLCASSPSGRNTGELFFGEGSRLTVL.